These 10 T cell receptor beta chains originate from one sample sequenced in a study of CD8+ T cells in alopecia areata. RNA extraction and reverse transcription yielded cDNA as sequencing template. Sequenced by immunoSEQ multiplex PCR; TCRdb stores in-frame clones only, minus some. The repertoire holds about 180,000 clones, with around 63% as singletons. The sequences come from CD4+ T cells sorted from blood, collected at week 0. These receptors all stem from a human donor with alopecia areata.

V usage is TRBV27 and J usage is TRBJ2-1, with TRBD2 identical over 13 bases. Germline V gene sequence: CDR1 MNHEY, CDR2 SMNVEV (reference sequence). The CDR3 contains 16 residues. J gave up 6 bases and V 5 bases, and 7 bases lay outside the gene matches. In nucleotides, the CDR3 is TGTGCCAGCAGTGGACTAGCGGGGGAAAGAAGCAATGAGCAGTTCTTC. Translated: CASSGLAGERSNEQFF.

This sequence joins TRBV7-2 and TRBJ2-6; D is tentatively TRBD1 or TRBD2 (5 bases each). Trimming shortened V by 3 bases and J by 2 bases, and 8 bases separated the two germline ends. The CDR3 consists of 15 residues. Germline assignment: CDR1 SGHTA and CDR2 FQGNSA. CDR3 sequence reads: CASSFEGTGANVLTF. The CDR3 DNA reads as TGTGCCAGCAGCTTTGAGGGGACTGGGGCCAACGTCCTGACTTTC.

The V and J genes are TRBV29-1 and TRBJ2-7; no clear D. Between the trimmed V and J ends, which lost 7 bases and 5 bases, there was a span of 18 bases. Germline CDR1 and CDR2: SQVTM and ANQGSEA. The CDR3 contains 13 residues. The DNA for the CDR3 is TGCAGCGCCGAAGGCCAGGTTCGAAACGAGCAGTACTTC. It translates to CSAEGQVRNEQYF.

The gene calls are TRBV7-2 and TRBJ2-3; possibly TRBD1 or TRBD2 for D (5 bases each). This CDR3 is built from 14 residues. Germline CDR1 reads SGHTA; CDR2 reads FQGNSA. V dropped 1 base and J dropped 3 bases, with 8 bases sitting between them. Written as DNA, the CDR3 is TGTGCCAGCAGCTTAGGGGGGAGAACAGATACGCAGTATTTT. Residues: CASSLGGRTDTQYF.

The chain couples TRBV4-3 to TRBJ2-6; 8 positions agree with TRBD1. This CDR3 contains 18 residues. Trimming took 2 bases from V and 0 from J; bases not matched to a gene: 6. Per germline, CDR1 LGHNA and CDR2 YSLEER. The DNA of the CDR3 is TGCGCCAGCAGCCAAAGAACAGGGGGGAGCTCTGGGGCCAACGTCCTGACTTTC. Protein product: CASSQRTGGSSGANVLTF.

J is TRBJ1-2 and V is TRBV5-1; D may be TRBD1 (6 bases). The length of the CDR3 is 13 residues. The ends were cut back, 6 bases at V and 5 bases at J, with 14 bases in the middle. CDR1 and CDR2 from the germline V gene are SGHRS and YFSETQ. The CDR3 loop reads CASNQGSGYGYTF. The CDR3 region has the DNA TGCGCCAGCAACCAGGGGAGTGGGTATGGCTACACCTTC.

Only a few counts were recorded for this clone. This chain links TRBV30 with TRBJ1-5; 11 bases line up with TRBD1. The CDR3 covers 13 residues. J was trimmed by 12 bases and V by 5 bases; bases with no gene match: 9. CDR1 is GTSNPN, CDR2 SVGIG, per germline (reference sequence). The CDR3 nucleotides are TGTGCCTGGTCTAGGGACAGGGGGACGGTCCAGCATTTT. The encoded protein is CAWSRDRGTVQHF.

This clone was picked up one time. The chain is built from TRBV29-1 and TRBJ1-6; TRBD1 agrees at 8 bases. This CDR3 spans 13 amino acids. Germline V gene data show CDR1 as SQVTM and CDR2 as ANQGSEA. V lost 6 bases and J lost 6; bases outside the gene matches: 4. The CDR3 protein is CSVRDRINSPLHF. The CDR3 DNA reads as TGCAGCGTCCGGGACAGGATTAATTCACCCCTCCACTTT.

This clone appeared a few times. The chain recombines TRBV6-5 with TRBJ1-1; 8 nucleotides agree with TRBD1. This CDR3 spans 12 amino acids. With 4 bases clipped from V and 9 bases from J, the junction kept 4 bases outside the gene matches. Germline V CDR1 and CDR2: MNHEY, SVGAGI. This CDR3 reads CASSLDRAKAFF. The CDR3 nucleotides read TGTGCCAGCAGTTTGGACAGGGCGAAAGCTTTCTTT.

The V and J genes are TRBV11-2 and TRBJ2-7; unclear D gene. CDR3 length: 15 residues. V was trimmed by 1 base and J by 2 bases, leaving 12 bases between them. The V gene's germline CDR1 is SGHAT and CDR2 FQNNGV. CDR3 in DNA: TGTGCCAGCAGCTTAGCTCCCGGGCCGCCCTACGAGCAGTACTTC. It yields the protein CASSLAPGPPYEQYF.